This T cell receptor beta chain was profiled in a study of T-cell memory formation after mild COVID-19. Whole-study findings and limits: The main location of contracting CD4+ clones was CM and EM, and that of contracting CD8+ clones was EMRA. Memory sampled before infection contained some responding clones, suggesting cross-reactive memory joined. Second-wave clones that peaked on day 37 lacked confirmed SARS-CoV-2 specificity.

Worth noting for this clonotype: What it binds is not known.

cDNA libraries for TCR alpha and TCR beta, carrying sample barcodes and UMIs, came from 5'RACE with constant-segment primers. Each CDR3 protein is one row after TCRdb ran MiXCR on the 5' RACE reads. The table includes roughly 380,000 distinct CDR3 sequences, approximately 27% detected once. The sequencing sample was made of PBMCs or a T cell subset sorted from them (not recorded which). This TCR came from an adult woman who had mild COVID-19 (a few samples of this study predate the infection). Cell type and time point are not known.

The CDR3 nucleotides read TGTGCCAGCAGTTGGTACTCCATGAACACTGAAGCTTTCTTT. It yields the protein CASSWYSMNTEAFF. The chain recombines TRBV12-3 or TRBV12-4 with TRBJ1-1; D is uncertain. The CDR3 has 14 amino acids. The ends were cut back, 4 bases at V and 0 bases at J, with 9 bases in the middle.